The 31 T cell receptor beta chains below come from one sample, sequenced in a study of blood T cell repertoires in COVID-19. Assay: immunoSEQ multiplex PCR; the TCRdb copy retains only in-frame clones and omits some. The data show 75,000 to 95,000 clones, approximately 88% seen once. The sample taken for sequencing was peripheral blood. The receptors stem from a woman aged 60 to 75 with COVID-19, enrolled during active disease.

The chain uses TRBV25-1 and TRBJ2-1, with a weak D call TRBD2 (7 bases). Germline values: CDR1 MGHDK, CDR2 SYGVNS. Trimming shortened V by 3 bases and J by 8 bases, and 17 bases separated the two germline ends. The CDR3 is 15 residues long. CDR3 loop: CASSDSGGGVDEQFF. The CDR3 nucleotides are TGTGCCAGCAGTGATAGTGGAGGGGGGGTCGATGAGCAGTTCTTC.

With respect to this clone: This specimen includes other DNA sequences encoding the same CDR3. This chain uses TRBV5-1 with TRBJ2-7, with a possible D match to TRBD1 (7 bases). CDR1 and CDR2 from the germline V gene are SGHRS and YFSETQ. This CDR3 is 13 amino acids long. The V gene lost 0 bases and the J gene lost 7 bases, with 11 bases spanning the gap. CDR3 protein: CASSLASGGEQYF. The CDR3 DNA reads as TGCGCCAGCAGCTTGGCCTCAGGGGGGGAGCAGTACTTC.

The chain uses TRBV11-2 and TRBJ2-1; D not certain. Trimming pared 3 bases from V and 3 bases from J, leaving 12 bases between. CDR3 length: 15 amino acids. Germline CDR1 and CDR2: SGHAT and FQNNGV. The CDR3 bases are TGTGCCAGCAGCTTCCTGGGTCTAGTCTACAATGAGCAGTTCTTC. Translation: CASSFLGLVYNEQFF.

The V gene is TRBV30, the J gene TRBJ2-1; no definite D call. The CDR3 is 11 residues long. V was trimmed by 3 bases and J by 6 bases, leaving 6 bases between them. Germline V gene lookup returns CDR1 GTSNPN and CDR2 SVGIG (reference sequence). DNA for the CDR3: TGTGCCTGGAGGCTAGGCAATGAGCAGTTCTTC. It yields the protein CAWRLGNEQFF.

The gene calls are TRBV13 and TRBJ2-7, with 7 positions matching TRBD2. V lost 0 bases to trimming and J lost 2 bases; unmatched junction nucleotides: 1. This CDR3 is built from 14 residues. Germline lookup yields CDR1 PRHDT and CDR2 FYEKMQ (reference sequence). CDR3 residues: CASSLGRGTYEQYF. The CDR3 DNA is TGTGCCAGCAGCTTAGGGCGGGGGACCTACGAGCAGTACTTC.

The V and J genes are TRBV5-6 and TRBJ1-2; 7 bases map to TRBD1. CDR3 length: 15 residues. Germline lookup yields CDR1 SGHDT and CDR2 YYEEEE. V shed 5 bases and J 1 base; nucleotides not matched to a gene: 8. The CDR3 DNA reads as TGTGCCAGCAGGGGGGTGCGGGACAGTAACTATGGCTACACCTTC. Translated: CASRGVRDSNYGYTF.

This chain connects TRBV6-5 to TRBJ1-3; tentative D call: TRBD1 (5 bases). V was clipped by 6 bases and J by 0 bases, with 12 bases between them. This CDR3 is 15 amino acids long. Looked up from germline, CDR1 is MNHEY and CDR2 is SVGAGI. CDR3 sequence (DNA): TGTGCCAGCAGCAATACGGGGGACTCTGGAAACACCATATATTTT. This encodes CASSNTGDSGNTIYF.

This rearrangement joins TRBV11-1 to TRBJ2-7; 7 positions match TRBD2. Germline assignment: CDR1 SGHAT and CDR2 FQDESV (reference sequence). Trimming at V came to 5 bases and at J to 4 bases, leaving 11 bases not matched to a gene. The CDR3 loop spans 15 amino acids. The CDR3 reads CASSLWPSGDYEQYF. Written as DNA, the CDR3 is TGTGCCAGCAGCCTATGGCCAAGCGGGGATTACGAGCAGTACTTC. Full variable domain (remainder filled in from reference TRBV11-1 and TRBJ2-7): EAEVAQSPRYKITEKSQAVAFWCDPISGHATLYWYRQILGQGPELLVQFQDESVVDDSQLPKDRFSAERLKGVDSTLKIQPAELGDSAMYLCASSLWPSGDYEQYFGPGTRLTVT.

The chain uses TRBV6-1 and TRBJ1-4; no firm D call. CDR3 length: 15 amino acids. Trimming cost V 1 base and J 0 bases, with 6 bases left between them. Looked up from germline, CDR1 is MNHNS and CDR2 is SASEGT. DNA of the CDR3: TGTGCCAGCAGTGAAGGGGCTACAACTAATGAAAAACTGTTTTTT. It is translated as CASSEGATTNEKLFF.

The CDR3, as DNA: TGTGCCAGCATCGCTCGCGGGGGTCGGAATGAGCAGTTCTTC. It codes for CASIARGGRNEQFF. The genes are TRBV2 and TRBJ2-1, with 7 bases that match TRBD2. The V and J ends lost 7 bases and 7 bases, in that order; junction bases with no gene match: 10. The CDR3 loop spans 14 amino acids. In germline, CDR1 is SNHLY, CDR2 FYNNEI.

The chain uses TRBV28 and TRBJ1-5; 9 nucleotides match TRBD1. V lost 6 bases to trimming and J lost 5 bases; unmatched junction nucleotides: 5. CDR3 length equals 14 residues. Germline CDR1 is MDHEN and CDR2 is SYDVKM. CDR3 protein: CASSSDRGDQPQHF. In DNA form, the CDR3 reads TGTGCCAGCAGCTCGGACAGGGGAGATCAGCCCCAGCATTTT.

This chain joins TRBV5-1 and TRBJ2-1; 9 bases agree with TRBD1. This CDR3 region has 18 residues. Germline V CDR1 and CDR2: SGHRS, YFSETQ. Trimming at V came to 5 bases and at J to 6 bases, leaving 18 bases not matched to a gene. The CDR3: CASSPRRAGTGNFNEQFF. As DNA, the CDR3 is TGCGCCAGCAGTCCCCGTCGGGCGGGGACAGGGAATTTCAATGAGCAGTTCTTC.

V and J are TRBV21-1 and TRBJ2-5; the table's D call, TRBD2, was not checked against the DNA. TRBV21-1 is a documented pseudogene. The CDR3 is made up of 17 amino acids. CDR3 amino acids: CASSKDEATLASQTQYF. In DNA, the CDR3 is TGTGCCAGCAGCAAAGATGAGGCGACTCTTGCCAGTCAGACCCAGTACTTC.

This chain connects TRBV6-5 to TRBJ1-3, with a possible D match to TRBD1 (6 bases). CDR3 length equals 14 residues. The germline V gene encodes CDR1 MNHEY and CDR2 SVGAGI. Trimming removed 4 bases at V and 4 bases at J, with 11 bases between. CDR3 loop: CASSLDSTGNTIYF. Written as DNA, the CDR3 is TGTGCCAGCAGTTTGGACAGCACGGGAAACACCATATATTTT.

The V call is TRBV2, the J call TRBJ1-2; 7 nucleotides match TRBD1. The CDR3 has 14 residues. Germline lookup yields CDR1 SNHLY and CDR2 FYNNEI. After removal of 7 bases from V and 4 bases from J, the junction contained 9 bases not matched to a gene. CDR3 amino acids: CASTLGQGGYGYTF. CDR3 DNA: TGTGCCAGCACCCTCGGGCAGGGGGGCTATGGCTACACCTTC.

A few counts support this clone. The genes are TRBV19 and TRBJ1-6; 9 nucleotides match TRBD1. With 3 bases clipped from V and 9 bases from J, the junction kept 6 bases outside the gene matches. Germline CDR1 is LNHDA and CDR2 is SQIVND (reference sequence). This CDR3 has 15 residues. The CDR3 bases are TGTGCCAGTAGTATGGGGACAGGGAAGGCTTCACCCCTCCACTTT. Residues: CASSMGTGKASPLHF.

The J gene is TRBJ2-6, the V gene TRBV28, with D tentatively TRBD2 (7 bases). Looked up from germline, CDR1 is MDHEN and CDR2 is SYDVKM. Trimming stripped 3 bases from V and 2 bases from J, with 8 bases between. The CDR3 totals 15 residues. The CDR3 DNA reads as TGTGCCAGCAGTTTGGGGGGGCCTGGGGCCAACGTCCTGACTTTC. The encoded protein is CASSLGGPGANVLTF.

The chain combines TRBV19 with TRBJ1-5; 8 bases match TRBD1. The CDR3 sequence is 14 residues long. Germline values: CDR1 LNHDA, CDR2 SQIVND (reference sequence). The J segment lost 5 bases and the V segment lost 5 bases, leaving 5 bases of the junction unmatched. The CDR3 DNA sequence: TGTGCCAGTAGTCCCAGGGGGCTGGATCAGCCCCAGCATTTT. It specifies CASSPRGLDQPQHF.

The gene calls are TRBV7-2 and TRBJ2-3; TRBD1 matches 8 bases. CDR1 and CDR2 from the germline V gene are SGHTA and FQGNSA. With 5 bases clipped from V and 5 bases from J, the junction kept 3 bases outside the gene matches. The length of the CDR3 is 13 residues. The CDR3 DNA sequence: TGTGCCAGCAGCCCCGGACAGGGAGATACGCAGTATTTT. Translated: CASSPGQGDTQYF.

The CDR3 DNA follows: TGCGCCAGCAGGCCTCCCGATCGGGCCAAAAACATTCAGTACTTC. This sequence encodes CASRPPDRAKNIQYF. The chain has TRBV5-1 and TRBJ2-4; D ambiguous. The V gene lost 5 bases and the J gene lost 1 base, with 13 bases spanning the gap. The germline CDR1 and CDR2 sequences are SGHRS and YFSETQ. The CDR3 has 15 residues. Full variable domain (remainder filled in from reference TRBV5-1 and TRBJ2-4): KAGVTQTPRYLIKTRGQQVTLSCSPISGHRSVSWYQQTPGQGLQFLFEYFSETQRNKGNFPGRFSGRQFSNSRSEMNVSTLELGDSALYLCASRPPDRAKNIQYFGAGTRLSVL.

The chain employs TRBV6-2 or TRBV6-3 and TRBJ1-5; D may be TRBD1 (6 bases). The germline V and J ends were trimmed by 2 bases and 7 bases, with 12 bases remaining between them. This CDR3 has 14 residues. Germline loops: CDR1 MNHEY, CDR2 SVGEGT. CDR3 amino acids: CASSYGTLSQPQHF. CDR3 coding DNA: TGTGCCAGCAGTTACGGGACATTAAGCCAGCCCCAGCATTTT.

The chain employs TRBV19 and TRBJ1-1, with 7 bases that match TRBD1. The CDR3 has 16 residues. CDR1 and CDR2 from the germline V gene are LNHDA and SQIVND (reference sequence). V lost 10 bases to trimming and J lost 0 bases; unmatched junction nucleotides: 14. CDR3 in amino acids: CATLGGGASMNTEAFF. DNA of the CDR3: TGTGCCACGCTCGGAGGGGGCGCGTCTATGAACACTGAAGCTTTCTTT.

The chain has TRBV11-2 and TRBJ2-3; D call uncertain. The V end was cut by 5 bases, the J end by 2 bases, with 8 bases between. The V gene's germline CDR1 is SGHAT and CDR2 FQNNGV. The CDR3 contains 13 residues. The CDR3, as DNA: TGTGCCAGCAGCAGAGTCCTCACAGATACGCAGTATTTT. It encodes CASSRVLTDTQYF.

V and J are TRBV6-6 and TRBJ1-2; 7 bases line up with TRBD1. V lost 4 bases and J lost 3; bases outside the gene matches: 5. From germline, CDR1 is MNHNY and CDR2 SVGAGI (reference sequence). The CDR3 consists of 14 residues. The CDR3 loop reads CASSSTGMDYGYTF. For the CDR3, the DNA is TGTGCCAGCAGTTCGACAGGGATGGACTATGGCTACACCTTC.

The chain has TRBV12-5 and TRBJ1-2, with a possible D match to TRBD1 (5 bases). Trimming stripped 7 bases from V and 4 bases from J, with 13 bases between. Germline V lookup: CDR1 LGHNT, CDR2 FRNRAP. This CDR3 region has 13 residues. In DNA form, the CDR3 reads TGTGCTAGTGCCCCGGACACCATCTATGGCTACACCTTC. Its protein product is CASAPDTIYGYTF. Filled out from reference TRBV12-5 and TRBJ1-2, the complete variable domain reads DARVTQTPRHKVTEMGQEVTMRCQPILGHNTVFWYRQTMMQGLELLAYFRNRAPLDDSGMPKDRFSAEMPDATLATLKIQPSEPRDSAVYFCASAPDTIYGYTFGSGTRLTVV.

The chain has TRBV4-3 and TRBJ2-1; possible D gene TRBD2, 6 bases. CDR3 size: 18 residues. Deletions cut 3 bases from V and 0 bases from J, with 18 bases between. Per germline, CDR1 LGHNA and CDR2 YSLEER. CDR3 residues: CASSHGSGPPSSYNEQFF. The DNA of the CDR3 is TGCGCCAGCAGCCACGGAAGCGGGCCCCCGAGCTCCTACAATGAGCAGTTCTTC.

The V gene is TRBV30, the J gene TRBJ1-2; weak D call: TRBD1 (6 bases). The CDR3 spans 12 residues. V lost 5 bases and J lost 8, with 15 bases in between. Germline assignment: CDR1 GTSNPN and CDR2 SVGIG (reference sequence). For the CDR3, the DNA is TGTGCCTGGGTCAGGGGTAGTGAAGGCTACACCTTC. It specifies CAWVRGSEGYTF.

The CDR3 nucleotides read TGTGCTAGTAGTAGCTCCAACACCGGGGAGCTGTTTTTT. Translating gives CASSSSNTGELFF. The chain recombines TRBV12-5 with TRBJ2-2; unclear D gene. Germline CDR1 is LGHNT and CDR2 is FRNRAP. Trimming removed 8 bases from V and 2 bases from J, with 9 bases in between. The CDR3 covers 13 residues. The whole variable domain, remainder taken from reference TRBV12-5 and TRBJ2-2, is DARVTQTPRHKVTEMGQEVTMRCQPILGHNTVFWYRQTMMQGLELLAYFRNRAPLDDSGMPKDRFSAEMPDATLATLKIQPSEPRDSAVYFCASSSSNTGELFFGEGSRLTVL.

This clone occurred a few times. The chain combines TRBV18 with TRBJ2-3; perhaps TRBD2 as D (5 bases). Germline V CDR1 and CDR2: KGHSH, LQKENI. Trimming cost V 2 bases and J 9 bases, with 6 bases left between them. The CDR3 is 11 amino acids. CDR3 amino acids: CASSPGETQYF. The DNA for the CDR3 is TGTGCCAGCTCACCAGGGGAGACGCAGTATTTT.

The V gene is TRBV28, the J gene TRBJ1-5; 8 positions match TRBD1. Per germline, CDR1 MDHEN and CDR2 SYDVKM. The CDR3 is 14 amino acids. The V gene end was trimmed by 6 bases and the J gene end by 4 bases; junction bases not matched to a gene: 5. The CDR3: CASSGDRLNQPQHF. The CDR3 DNA sequence: TGTGCCAGCAGCGGGGACAGGCTAAATCAGCCCCAGCATTTT.

CDR3 nucleotides: TGTGCCAGCAGCCTGACAGGGGGCATCTATGAGCAGTTCTTC. It yields the protein CASSLTGGIYEQFF. The chain combines TRBV7-2 with TRBJ2-1, with 10 bases lining up with TRBD1. This CDR3 comprises 14 residues. V was clipped by 5 bases and J by 8 bases; unmatched bases: 6. Germline V gives CDR1 SGHTA, CDR2 FQGNSA.